This TCR beta chain stems from a study of tumor-infiltrating lymphocytes in primary liver carcinoma. This clonotype was seen a few times. Antigen unknown. Unsorted bulk tissue, roughly 20-32 mg of it, served as the source for co-extraction of RNA and DNA. Patients had chronic HBV infection and were treatment-naive. Tumor samples all exceeded 75% viable tumor cells. The CDR3 length is 14 residues. Looked up from germline, CDR1 is SNHLY and CDR2 is FYNNEI. The J segment lost 7 bases and the V segment lost 4 bases, leaving 8 bases of the junction unmatched. The template, roughly 0.45 ug total RNA, yielded TCR beta cDNA made with a constant-region primer. Three nested multiplex PCR rounds, a slightly modified ARM-PCR, produced the libraries for TCR beta. In the first two PCR rounds, TRBV1-TRBV30 forward primers were paired with a C-beta reverse primer, and each round lasted about 9 cycles. TCRdb re-called the multiplex PCR reads with MiXCR, one entry per CDR3 protein. The repertoire has about 74,000 distinct CDR3 sequences, roughly two thirds of them found once; the top ten carry 25% to 35%.

Findings and limits, study-wide: Tumors significantly exceeded blood in top-250-clone fraction (p = 0.039).

Sequencing used liver tumor tissue from sampling region 4. The subset denotes: tumor region T4, right-lateral pole. This chain connects TRBV2 to TRBJ2-5; TRBD1 matches 8 bases. The TCR comes from a man aged 35-49 years with primary liver carcinoma and hepatitis B virus infection. The CDR3 is CASSAGQAAGTQYF. CDR3 coding DNA: TGTGCCAGCAGTGCGGGACAGGCCGCAGGGACCCAGTACTTC. Full variable domain (remainder filled in from reference TRBV2 and TRBJ2-5): EPEVTQTPSHQVTQMGQEVILRCVPISNHLYFYWYRQILGQKVEFLVSFYNNEISEKSEIFDDQFSVERPDGSNFTLKIRSTKLEDSAMYFCASSAGQAAGTQYFGPGTRLLVL.